Each of the 32 T cell receptor beta chains below was sequenced from the same sample in a study of glioma-infiltrating T cells after dendritic cell vaccination. TCRdb's copy holds only in-frame clones and misses some; the assay was immunoSEQ multiplex PCR. The table shows 75,000 to 100,000 clones, with 79% occurring only once. This sample comprised blood, obtained before dendritic cell vaccination. All receptors derive from a human donor with glioblastoma.

The rearrangement joins TRBV5-1 to TRBJ2-1; D uncertain. Trimming removed 4 bases from V and 8 bases from J, with 10 bases in between. The CDR3 runs to 12 residues. CDR1 and CDR2 (germline): SGHRS, YFSETQ. The DNA for the CDR3 is TGCGCCAGCAGCGTCCCGAGCTATGAGCAGTTCTTC. It is translated as CASSVPSYEQFF.

V gene TRBV11-2 combines with J gene TRBJ2-2, with 7 positions matching TRBD2. This CDR3 contains 17 residues. V shed 4 bases and J 5 bases; nucleotides not matched to a gene: 13. CDR1 is SGHAT, CDR2 FQNNGV, per germline. In nucleotides, the CDR3 is TGTGCCAGCAGCTCGGGGGAGGGTAGGGGAACAACCGGGGAGCTGTTTTTT. It encodes CASSSGEGRGTTGELFF. The variable domain in full, completed from reference TRBV11-2 and TRBJ2-2, reads EAGVAQSPRYKIIEKRQSVAFWCNPISGHATLYWYQQILGQGPKLLIQFQNNGVVDDSQLPKDRFSAERLKGVDSTLKIQPAKLEDSAVYLCASSSGEGRGTTGELFFGEGSRLTVL.

This chain uses TRBV27 with TRBJ1-6; D is undetermined. The germline gives CDR1 MNHEY, CDR2 SMNVEV (reference sequence). There are 13 residues in the CDR3. With 3 bases removed from V and 7 bases from J, the gap between germline ends came to 7 bases. Here the CDR3 DNA reads TGTGCCAGCAGTTTGGTTAGAAATTCACCCCTCCACTTT. Residues: CASSLVRNSPLHF.

The V and J genes are TRBV11-2 and TRBJ2-5; 7 bases match TRBD2. From germline, CDR1 is SGHAT and CDR2 FQNNGV. The CDR3 has 16 residues. V lost 1 base, J lost 0 bases, and 5 bases stayed unmatched. In nucleotides, the CDR3 is TGTGCCAGCAGCTTAGGTTGGGCGGGAGACCAAGAGACCCAGTACTTC. Protein: CASSLGWAGDQETQYF.

CDR3 in amino acids: CASSWDFNYNEQFF. CDR3 sequence (DNA): TGTGCCAGCAGCTGGGACTTCAACTACAATGAGCAGTTCTTC. V is TRBV7-8 and J is TRBJ2-1; TRBD2 might be the D (6 bases). Trimming cost V 4 bases and J 3 bases, with 10 bases left between them. Germline CDR1 and CDR2: SGHVS and FQNEAQ. The CDR3 is 14 residues long.

The chain carries TRBV15 and TRBJ2-1, with TRBD2 matching over 7 bases. V trimming: 4 bases; J trimming: 0 bases; junction bases outside the gene matches: 3. The CDR3 consists of 15 residues. Germline V gene data show CDR1 as LNHNV and CDR2 as YYDKDF (reference sequence). CDR3 bases: TGTGCCACCAGCACTAGCGGAAGCTCCTACAATGAGCAGTTCTTC. Protein: CATSTSGSSYNEQFF. The complete variable domain, with remaining parts taken from reference TRBV15 and TRBJ2-1, reads DAMVIQNPRYQVTQFGKPVTLSCSQTLNHNVMYWYQQKSSQAPKLLFHYYDKDFNNEADTPDNFQSRRPNTSFCFLDIRSPGLGDTAMYLCATSTSGSSYNEQFFGPGTRLTVL.

V is TRBV19 and J is TRBJ2-7; 9 positions agree with TRBD1. The CDR3 loop spans 13 amino acids. Germline V gives CDR1 LNHDA, CDR2 SQIVND (reference sequence). V shed 5 bases, J shed 7 bases, and the junction held 6 bases outside the gene matches. DNA for the CDR3: TGTGCCAGTAGTCAGGGACAGGGTTGGGAGCAGTACTTC. This gives the protein CASSQGQGWEQYF.

This clone was picked up a small number of times. This chain uses TRBV21-1 with TRBJ1-1; no DNA check was done on the table's D call, TRBD1. TRBV21-1 corresponds to a pseudogene. This CDR3 has 15 amino acids. CDR3 in DNA: TGTGCCAGCACCGACAGGGGGCCTGTGAACACTGAAGCTTTCTTT. Protein product: CASTDRGPVNTEAFF.

This clone has only one observation. The chain joins TRBV2 to TRBJ1-2; 7 bases match TRBD1. The CDR3 length is 14 residues. V was clipped by 6 bases and J by 8 bases; unmatched bases: 12. Germline V gives CDR1 SNHLY, CDR2 FYNNEI. CDR3 residues: CASSPSRQGRGYTF. CDR3 bases: TGTGCCAGCAGCCCGTCCCGACAGGGTAGAGGCTACACCTTC.

The J gene is TRBJ2-2, the V gene TRBV10-3; D not certain. There are 13 residues in the CDR3. Germline assignment: CDR1 ENHRY and CDR2 SYGVKD. V was trimmed by 11 bases and J by 4 bases, leaving 14 bases between them. The CDR3, as DNA: TGTGCCCTCCGCCCAGTAATCACCGGGGAGCTGTTTTTT. It specifies CALRPVITGELFF.

The rearrangement uses TRBV5-1 and TRBJ2-5, with D possibly matching TRBD1 (5 bases). The germline V gene has CDR1 SGHRS and CDR2 YFSETQ. The V gene lost 2 bases and the J gene lost 2 bases, with 13 bases spanning the gap. There are 15 residues in the CDR3. The DNA of the CDR3 is TGCGCCAGCAGCTTCACCCGACAGCGTCAAGAGACCCAGTACTTC. Protein product: CASSFTRQRQETQYF.

The chain couples TRBV6-5 to TRBJ1-2; D remains ambiguous. CDR1 is MNHEY, CDR2 SVGAGI, per germline. V lost 2 bases and J lost 0, with 10 bases in between. The CDR3 is 15 amino acids. The CDR3 DNA reads as TGTGCCAGCAGTTACGGGTGGGCAGCTAACTATGGCTACACCTTC. Translated: CASSYGWAANYGYTF.

The V gene is TRBV9, the J gene TRBJ2-1, with 10 bases that match TRBD2. CDR1 and CDR2 from the germline V gene are SGDLS and YYNGEE. This CDR3 contains 16 residues. The trim removed 3 bases at V and 2 bases at J, leaving 5 bases unmatched. DNA of the CDR3: TGTGCCAGCAGCGGATATAGCGGGAGGACCTACAATGAGCAGTTCTTC. Protein: CASSGYSGRTYNEQFF.

The rearrangement joins TRBV5-6 to TRBJ2-1; 9 bases are a match to TRBD1. Losses at the gene ends were 4 bases for V and 4 bases for J; bases not matched to a gene: 3. This CDR3 has 14 amino acids. Germline CDR1 is SGHDT and CDR2 is YYEEEE. The CDR3 sequence is CASSGTGTYNEQFF. CDR3 DNA sequence: TGTGCCAGCAGCGGGACAGGGACGTACAATGAGCAGTTCTTC.

V usage is TRBV28 and J usage is TRBJ1-1, with D possibly matching TRBD1 (6 bases). V shed 3 bases and J shed 6 bases, with 14 bases lying between them. CDR3 length: 14 amino acids. CDR1 and CDR2 from the germline V gene are MDHEN and SYDVKM. The CDR3 reads CASSLPNRVAEAFF. Written as DNA, the CDR3 is TGTGCCAGCAGTTTGCCCAACAGGGTGGCTGAAGCTTTCTTT.

The chain is built from TRBV15 and TRBJ2-3, with 9 bases matching TRBD1. V was clipped by 8 bases and J by 6 bases; unmatched bases: 9. Germline CDR1 reads LNHNV; CDR2 reads YYDKDF (reference sequence). The CDR3 totals 14 residues. In DNA, the CDR3 is TGTGCCACCGCTAGGGACAGGGCACAGGATACGCAGTATTTT. Protein: CATARDRAQDTQYF. The variable domain in full, with the rest retrieved from reference TRBV15 and TRBJ2-3, is DAMVIQNPRYQVTQFGKPVTLSCSQTLNHNVMYWYQQKSSQAPKLLFHYYDKDFNNEADTPDNFQSRRPNTSFCFLDIRSPGLGDTAMYLCATARDRAQDTQYFGPGTRLTVL.

J is TRBJ2-7 and V is TRBV10-3, with a tentative D call TRBD2 (5 bases). This CDR3 comprises 15 residues. Trimming pared 0 bases from V and 7 bases from J, leaving 16 bases between. CDR1 ENHRY and CDR2 SYGVKD come from the germline V gene. The CDR3 protein is CAISESGDTLREQYF. The CDR3, as DNA: TGTGCCATCAGTGAGTCGGGAGACACCCTGCGGGAGCAGTACTTC.

The genes are TRBV5-6 and TRBJ1-2, with TRBD1 matching over 9 bases. The germline V gene has CDR1 SGHDT and CDR2 YYEEEE. V shed 4 bases and J 4 bases; nucleotides not matched to a gene: 5. The CDR3 is made up of 14 amino acids. CDR3 nucleotides: TGTGCCAGCAGCGGGACAGGGCCAATCTATGGCTACACCTTC. This encodes CASSGTGPIYGYTF.

The chain combines TRBV4-2 with TRBJ2-7; 15 nucleotides agree with TRBD2. CDR1 and CDR2 (germline): LGHNA, YNFKEQ. The CDR3 length is 19 residues. V was pared by 1 base and J by 2 bases, with 9 bases of the junction left unmatched. The CDR3 loop is CASSQGEGLAGGSTYEQYF. CDR3 DNA: TGTGCCAGCAGCCAAGGCGAGGGACTAGCGGGGGGTTCTACCTACGAGCAGTACTTC.

This clone has more than one count but fewer than ten. The chain links TRBV28 to TRBJ2-3; TRBD2 matches 7 bases. The junction had 17 bases not matched to a gene; V was cut back by 6 bases and J by 2 bases. This CDR3 is built from 18 residues. Per germline, CDR1 MDHEN and CDR2 SYDVKM. The CDR3 DNA reads as TGTGCCAGCAGAAAGGGAGGGCGGGCAAGCCATGCCACAGATACGCAGTATTTT. This codes for CASRKGGRASHATDTQYF.

The chain joins TRBV7-6 to TRBJ2-5; the D gene is possibly TRBD2 (6 bases). Germline V gene data show CDR1 as SGHVS and CDR2 as FNYEAQ. Deletions cut 1 base from V and 2 bases from J, with 8 bases between. The CDR3 contains 14 residues. The CDR3 region is CASSLVSGQETQYF. The CDR3 bases are TGTGCCAGCAGCTTAGTTAGCGGTCAAGAGACCCAGTACTTC.

The V gene is TRBV6-1, the J gene TRBJ2-1; 8 nucleotides line up with TRBD2. Germline CDR1 reads MNHNS; CDR2 reads SASEGT. The CDR3 extends over 16 amino acids. J gave up 4 bases and V 4 bases, and 9 bases lay outside the gene matches. CDR3 loop: CASSARPGTRYNEQFF. The CDR3 bases are TGTGCCAGCAGTGCGCGCCCCGGGACTAGGTACAATGAGCAGTTCTTC.

The V and J genes are TRBV6-1 and TRBJ1-1; 8 nucleotides line up with TRBD1. Germline CDR1 is MNHNS and CDR2 is SASEGT. V shed 7 bases and J 3 bases; nucleotides not matched to a gene: 4. CDR3 size: 13 residues. CDR3 in amino acids: CASTPTGDTEAFF. The DNA of the CDR3 is TGTGCCAGCACCCCGACAGGGGACACTGAAGCTTTCTTT.

The chain uses TRBV5-6 and TRBJ2-2; D not resolved. The germline gives CDR1 SGHDT, CDR2 YYEEEE. V was shortened by 3 bases and J by 1 base, with 4 bases between the two germline ends. The CDR3 totals 13 residues. The DNA of the CDR3 is TGTGCCAGCAGCTCCAAGAACACCGGGGAGCTGTTTTTT. Its protein is CASSSKNTGELFF.

The V and J genes are TRBV5-6 and TRBJ1-2, with D possibly matching TRBD1 (5 bases). This CDR3 region has 14 residues. Trimming took off 1 base at V and 3 bases at J, with 10 bases between the two ends. From germline, CDR1 is SGHDT and CDR2 YYEEEE. As DNA, the CDR3 is TGTGCCAGCAGCTTGTTGGGGGGGGACTATGGCTACACCTTC. It is translated as CASSLLGGDYGYTF.

This chain uses TRBV6-1 with TRBJ1-1; 8 bases map to TRBD1. Unmatched junction bases numbered 3, after V lost 5 bases and J lost 4 bases. CDR1 is MNHNS and CDR2 is SASEGT in the germline V gene. The CDR3 has 13 amino acids. CDR3 DNA sequence: TGTGCCAGCAGTCCCGGACAGGGCACTGAAGCTTTCTTT. It yields the protein CASSPGQGTEAFF.

The rearrangement links TRBV20-1 to TRBJ2-3; D is ambiguous. The V end was cut by 4 bases, the J end by 10 bases, with 12 bases between. The CDR3 is made up of 11 amino acids. Germline CDR1 reads DFQATT; CDR2 reads SNEGSKA (reference sequence). The CDR3 protein is CSATPSSAQYF. DNA of the CDR3: TGCAGTGCTACCCCGAGCTCCGCGCAGTATTTT.

This sequence joins TRBV19 and TRBJ1-1; 8 bases map to TRBD1. CDR3 size: 14 residues. With V trimmed by 5 bases and J by 7 bases, 9 bases remained unmatched. The germline V gene has CDR1 LNHDA and CDR2 SQIVND (reference sequence). Here the CDR3 DNA reads TGTGCCAGTAGTCGCCTCAGGGGGCGGATTGAAGCTTTCTTT. Protein product: CASSRLRGRIEAFF.

The rearrangement uses TRBV5-1 and TRBJ2-3; 8 bases fit TRBD2. The germline gives CDR1 SGHRS, CDR2 YFSETQ. The CDR3 has 15 residues. Unmatched junction bases numbered 8, after V lost 2 bases and J lost 6 bases. The CDR3 loop reads CASSFHSGTVDTQYF. CDR3 DNA sequence: TGCGCCAGCAGCTTCCATAGCGGGACCGTGGATACGCAGTATTTT.

This clone showed up just a few times. The chain couples TRBV14 to TRBJ2-3; the match to TRBD2 covers 8 bases. V trimming: 4 bases; J trimming: 8 bases; junction bases outside the gene matches: 20. The V gene's germline CDR1 is SGHDN and CDR2 FVKESK. This CDR3 region has 18 residues. CDR3 nucleotide sequence: TGTGCCAGCAGCCCGCGGGGGGCCTCATACATGCTGTCGGGTACGCAGTATTTT. This translates into CASSPRGASYMLSGTQYF.

This clone was observed a few times. The J gene is TRBJ1-1, the V gene TRBV6-5; 10 nucleotides align to TRBD1. The trim removed 6 bases at V and 3 bases at J, leaving 4 bases unmatched. The CDR3 is 14 residues long. Germline CDR1 MNHEY, CDR2 SVGAGI. In nucleotides, the CDR3 is TGTGCCAGCAGGGGGACAGGGGCTTACACTGAAGCTTTCTTT. Protein product: CASRGTGAYTEAFF.

V is TRBV6-5 and J is TRBJ2-3, with 10 positions matching TRBD2. This CDR3 contains 15 residues. The J segment lost 8 bases and the V segment lost 5 bases, leaving 10 bases of the junction unmatched. Germline V gene sequence: CDR1 MNHEY, CDR2 SVGAGI. DNA for the CDR3: TGTGCCAGCAGTCGCCTCAGCGGGGGGGAGGTTACGCAGTATTTT. This gives the protein CASSRLSGGEVTQYF.